These T cell receptor beta chains were read from a single sample in a study of breast tumors, draining lymph nodes, adjacent tissues. TCRdb called the multiplex PCR reads again in MiXCR, with one record for every CDR3 protein. The sample yields about 100,000 distinct CDR3 sequences, around 21% seen once. The source material was axillary lymph node tissue. These receptors were obtained from a female donor with breast cancer. Some clones in this sample may be carry-over from other donors' samples. Both conserved end residues are part of each CDR3.

v_call	cdr3_aa
TRBV6-5	CASGPGAIGSYNEQFF
TRBV30	CAWSVQQREKLFF
TRBV2	CASSDRGRSAYEQYF
TRBV20-1	CSAGDHGSNNEQFF
TRBV10-3	CAISESDSSYEQYF
TRBV6-6	CASSTDTSNQPQHF
TRBV29-1	CSVPGTGGSGYTF
TRBV19	CASKQGADQPQHF
TRBV7-9	CASSLVNSPLHF
TRBV9	CASRRTNGETGELFF
TRBV27	CASSPLGYGYTF
TRBV20-1	CSARVPRGEQYF
TRBV20-1	CSARSPLGGAANYGYTF
TRBV7-2	CASSLGRTGSLEQFF
TRBV29-1	CSANGQENTIYF
TRBV3-1	CASSQQQGAETEAFF
TRBV6-6	CASRYGDSPLHF
TRBV2	CAGRTGLGSNQPQHF
TRBV10-3	CAISEGPGPQHF
TRBV6-1	CASRVETGAYEQYF
TRBV11-2	CASSSDRAGGYTF
TRBV24-1	CATNDGDRDGYTF
TRBV30	CAWNTLWGRNTEAFF
TRBV7-2	CASSLLLETQYF
TRBV20-1	CSAKRRRGGEETQYF